This passage covers 23 T cell receptor beta chains from one sample sequenced in a study of blood T cell repertoires in COVID-19. TCRdb's copy holds only in-frame clones and misses some; the assay was immunoSEQ multiplex PCR. The sample yields over 250,000 clones, 75% to 90% seen once. The specimen sequenced was peripheral blood. The receptors come from a woman in her seventies with COVID-19, enrolled during active disease.

This clone was picked up one time. The chain employs TRBV10-3 and TRBJ2-5; unclear D gene. The CDR3 totals 14 residues. Between the trimmed V and J ends, which lost 0 bases and 4 bases, there was a span of 9 bases. The germline gives CDR1 ENHRY, CDR2 SYGVKD. CDR3 loop: CAISESSVRETQYF. In nucleotides, the CDR3 is TGTGCCATCAGTGAGTCGTCGGTGCGAGAGACCCAGTACTTC.

This clone has just one count. The chain couples TRBV3-1 (or the pseudogene TRBV3-2) to TRBJ1-1; TRBD1 matches 8 bases. The CDR3 is 13 amino acids. V lost 8 bases, J lost 5 bases, and 7 bases stayed unmatched. Germline CDR1 and CDR2: LGHDT and YNNKEL (reference sequence). CDR3 loop: CASCQGAKTEAFF. In DNA form, the CDR3 reads TGTGCCAGCTGTCAGGGGGCCAAGACTGAAGCTTTCTTT.

J is TRBJ2-6 and V is TRBV18; D not resolved. The CDR3 extends over 15 amino acids. V was shortened by 5 bases and J by 2 bases, with 10 bases between the two germline ends. CDR1 and CDR2 (germline): KGHSH, LQKENI. The CDR3 DNA is TGTGCCAGCTCATCAGACACCACTGGGGCCAACGTCCTGACTTTC. It codes for CASSSDTTGANVLTF.

This sequence joins TRBV28 and TRBJ1-1, with D unresolved. The germline V gene has CDR1 MDHEN and CDR2 SYDVKM. V was trimmed by 3 bases and J by 10 bases, leaving 12 bases between them. This CDR3 is built from 12 residues. CDR3: CASSFFGNRAFF. CDR3 bases: TGTGCCAGCAGTTTCTTCGGAAACAGAGCTTTCTTT.

The rearrangement links TRBV24-1 to TRBJ1-5; tentative D call: TRBD1 (6 bases). The CDR3 is 15 amino acids. V lost 2 bases and J lost 6, with 13 bases in between. Germline V gene sequence: CDR1 KGHDR, CDR2 SFDVKD. This CDR3 reads CATSDSTGTGQPQHF. In DNA form, the CDR3 reads TGTGCCACCAGTGATTCAACAGGGACCGGTCAGCCCCAGCATTTT.

CDR3 sequence reads: CASSPAGATDTQYF. The CDR3 DNA is TGTGCCAGCAGTCCGGCTGGGGCCACAGATACGCAGTATTTT. The V gene is TRBV7-2, the J gene TRBJ2-3; a weak D match, TRBD1 (5 bases). This CDR3 spans 14 amino acids. V shed 6 bases and J shed 2 bases, with 12 bases lying between them. Germline-derived CDR1 and CDR2 are SGHTA and FQGNSA.

The rearrangement joins TRBV27 to TRBJ1-6, with TRBD1 as a possible D gene (5 bases). The germline gives CDR1 MNHEY, CDR2 SMNVEV (reference sequence). The CDR3 extends over 15 amino acids. V was shortened by 0 bases and J by 8 bases, with 11 bases between the two germline ends. CDR3 in DNA: TGTGCCAGCAGTTTATCATCAGGGATGGATTCACCCCTCCACTTT. Translated: CASSLSSGMDSPLHF.

This chain uses TRBV10-1 with TRBJ1-5; 10 nucleotides line up with TRBD1. The CDR3 loop spans 17 amino acids. Trimming at V came to 3 bases and at J to 5 bases, leaving 10 bases not matched to a gene. CDR1 and CDR2 from the germline V gene are WNHNN and SYGVQD (reference sequence). CDR3 coding DNA: TGCGCCAGCAGTGATTCCGGGACAGGGGCCCATTATCAGCCCCAGCATTTT. It encodes CASSDSGTGAHYQPQHF.

This sequence joins TRBV29-1 and TRBJ1-2; D unresolved. Trimming shortened V by 1 base and J by 0 bases, and 6 bases separated the two germline ends. CDR3 size: 13 residues. Germline CDR1 is SQVTM and CDR2 is ANQGSEA. The CDR3 protein is CSVEGLANYGYTF. CDR3 DNA: TGCAGCGTTGAAGGGCTGGCTAACTATGGCTACACCTTC. The full variable domain, its missing parts supplied by reference TRBV29-1 and TRBJ1-2, is SAVISQKPSRDICQRGTSLTIQCQVDSQVTMMFWYRQQPGQSLTLIATANQGSEATYESGFVIDKFPISRPNLTFSTLTVSNMSPEDSSIYLCSVEGLANYGYTFGSGTRLTVV.

V is TRBV27 and J is TRBJ1-4, with 8 bases fitting TRBD1. The CDR3 covers 16 residues. Germline trimming cut 1 base from V and 8 bases from J; bases unmatched to any gene: 9. Germline V gene data show CDR1 as MNHEY and CDR2 as SMNVEV (reference sequence). DNA for the CDR3: TGTGCCAGCAGTTTATACAACAGGGGGAGGTGGGAAAAACTGTTTTTT. As protein: CASSLYNRGRWEKLFF. The full variable domain, with the rest looked up from reference TRBV27 and TRBJ1-4, is EAQVTQNPRYLITVTGKKLTVTCSQNMNHEYMSWYRQDPGLGLRQIYYSMNVEVTDKGDVPEGYKVSRKEKRNFPLILESPSPNQTSLYFCASSLYNRGRWEKLFFGSGTQLSVL.

The rearrangement links TRBV15 to TRBJ1-2, with TRBD1 as a possible D gene (6 bases). The CDR3 loop spans 13 amino acids. Germline assignment: CDR1 LNHNV and CDR2 YYDKDF (reference sequence). The ends were cut back, 4 bases at V and 7 bases at J, with 13 bases in the middle. The CDR3 region is CATSNDRISGYTF. In nucleotides, the CDR3 is TGTGCCACCAGCAACGACAGGATCTCTGGCTACACCTTC.

The chain employs TRBV12-3 or TRBV12-4 and TRBJ2-7; perhaps TRBD2 as D (5 bases). The CDR3 is 13 residues long. V gave up 0 bases and J gave up 5 bases, with 8 bases separating them. The CDR3 nucleotides are TGTGCCAGCAGTTTAGCGCCCGGGGACGAGCAGTACTTC. As protein: CASSLAPGDEQYF.

The V call is TRBV18, the J call TRBJ1-2; 8 bases agree with TRBD1. Germline V CDR1 and CDR2: KGHSH, LQKENI. The CDR3 consists of 19 residues. Trimming cost V 3 bases and J 8 bases; bases outside gene matches: 23. CDR3 bases: TGTGCCAGCTCACCCGTCACCGGGACAGGAGACGGGGCAAGGGAGGGCTACACCTTC. Translated, it gives CASSPVTGTGDGAREGYTF.

V and J are TRBV5-4 and TRBJ1-1; 8 bases map to TRBD1. CDR3 length: 15 residues. V lost 2 bases and J lost 0; bases outside the gene matches: 3. Germline V CDR1 and CDR2: SGHNT, YYREEE (reference sequence). In DNA, the CDR3 is TGTGCCAGCAGCTTCAGACAGGGGATGAACACTGAAGCTTTCTTT. Protein sequence: CASSFRQGMNTEAFF.

This clone was detected once. V and J are TRBV27 and TRBJ2-5; TRBD2 might be the D (7 bases). The CDR3 has 15 amino acids. V was trimmed by 3 bases and J by 3 bases, leaving 14 bases between them. CDR1 MNHEY and CDR2 SMNVEV come from the germline V gene (reference sequence). Written as DNA, the CDR3 is TGTGCCAGCAGTTTGAGGGGGAGGGTAAAAGAGACCCAGTACTTC. Protein sequence: CASSLRGRVKETQYF.

CDR3: CATSDSGTTYEQYF. The CDR3 bases are TGTGCCACCAGTGATTCAGGGACAACTTACGAGCAGTACTTC. This chain uses TRBV24-1 with TRBJ2-7; the D gene is possibly TRBD1 (6 bases). V gave up 2 bases and J gave up 4 bases, with 11 bases separating them. Germline V lookup: CDR1 KGHDR, CDR2 SFDVKD. This CDR3 has 14 residues.

This sequence joins TRBV19 and TRBJ1-1; 12 bases match TRBD1. The CDR3 loop spans 16 amino acids. Per germline, CDR1 LNHDA and CDR2 SQIVND (reference sequence). With V trimmed by 6 bases and J by 5 bases, 10 bases remained unmatched. CDR3 protein: CASSAGTGGLGTEAFF. The CDR3 bases are TGTGCCAGTAGCGCCGGGACAGGGGGCTTAGGGACTGAAGCTTTCTTT.

CDR3 DNA: TGCAGCGTTGGCCCCGTCGGACAGTACAATGAGCAGTTCTTC. Protein product: CSVGPVGQYNEQFF. The chain is built from TRBV29-1 and TRBJ2-1; D might be TRBD1 (6 bases). In germline, CDR1 is SQVTM, CDR2 ANQGSEA. Trimming stripped 4 bases from V and 4 bases from J, with 14 bases between. CDR3 size: 14 residues.

The chain joins TRBV2 to TRBJ1-2, with 9 bases that match TRBD1. V dropped 8 bases and J dropped 7; count of bases not matched to a gene: 11. Germline V gives CDR1 SNHLY, CDR2 FYNNEI. The CDR3 spans 14 residues. CDR3 residues: CASCLDRGSSGYTF. CDR3 sequence (DNA): TGTGCCAGCTGCCTGGACAGGGGTTCGTCTGGCTACACCTTC.

The chain has TRBV2 and TRBJ2-3; 14 bases line up with TRBD2. V shed 9 bases, J shed 3 bases, and the junction held 5 bases outside the gene matches. Germline V lookup: CDR1 SNHLY, CDR2 FYNNEI. This CDR3 has 15 residues. CDR3 nucleotides: TGTGCCAGTCCGGGACTAGCGGGGGTGACAGATACGCAGTATTTT. This codes for CASPGLAGVTDTQYF.

The chain has TRBV6-6 and TRBJ1-2; 7 bases are shared with TRBD1. V shed 6 bases, J shed 4 bases, and the junction held 8 bases outside the gene matches. CDR3 length: 14 residues. From germline, CDR1 is MNHNY and CDR2 SVGAGI (reference sequence). CDR3 sequence reads: CASSPGTDIYGYTF. The CDR3 DNA reads as TGTGCCAGCAGCCCCGGGACAGATATCTATGGCTACACCTTC.

The chain is built from TRBV10-3 and TRBJ1-2, with D perhaps TRBD1 (6 bases). The CDR3 has 14 amino acids. Germline V gives CDR1 ENHRY, CDR2 SYGVKD. V lost 0 bases and J 4 bases, leaving 9 bases between the germline ends. Here the CDR3 DNA reads TGTGCCATCAGTGAGTCGGGGGCACCCTATGGCTACACCTTC. It codes for CAISESGAPYGYTF.

The gene calls are TRBV2 and TRBJ1-2; D is uncertain. This CDR3 has 13 amino acids. The germline V gene has CDR1 SNHLY and CDR2 FYNNEI. With 3 bases removed from V and 3 bases from J, the gap between germline ends came to 8 bases. In DNA form, the CDR3 reads TGTGCCAGCAGTGAGGAGGGTTACTATGGCTACACCTTC. Translating gives CASSEEGYYGYTF.